The 31 T cell receptor beta chains below come from one sample, sequenced in a study of blood T cells in healthy people across ages. A second roughly 6 to 11 cycle PCR used barcoded and J-beta primers. TCRdb recomputed calls from the 5' RACE reads with MiXCR, one row per CDR3 protein. Among about 970,000 distinct CDR3 sequences, roughly 47% were seen once, and the ten largest hold 20% to 25%. The sequencing sample was made of blood. The origin of the receptors is a woman between 55 and 75 years old in good health.

The chain uses TRBV6-5 and TRBJ2-5; D ambiguous. Germline lookup yields CDR1 MNHEY and CDR2 SVGAGI. Trimming took off 2 bases at V and 11 bases at J, with 9 bases between the two ends. The CDR3 is made up of 11 amino acids. CDR3 DNA: TGTGCCAGCAGTTACATGAGGCAGCAGTACTTC. This codes for CASSYMRQQYF.

The sample holds a few counts of this clonotype. V and J are TRBV6-5 and TRBJ2-1; D is undetermined. The length of the CDR3 is 15 residues. Germline CDR1 and CDR2: MNHEY and SVGAGI. V gave up 3 bases and J gave up 7 bases, with 16 bases separating them. Here the CDR3 reads CASSYNPFPPNEQFF. The CDR3 DNA is TGTGCCAGCAGTTATAATCCTTTCCCCCCTAATGAGCAGTTCTTC.

This chain links TRBV20-1 with TRBJ2-7; 8 bases are shared with TRBD1. Germline values: CDR1 DFQATT, CDR2 SNEGSKA (reference sequence). After removal of 5 bases from V and 4 bases from J, the junction contained 10 bases not matched to a gene. The length of the CDR3 is 14 residues. CDR3 loop: CSAPGGAVRYEQYF. Written as DNA, the CDR3 is TGCAGTGCTCCAGGGGGCGCGGTTCGATACGAGCAGTACTTC.

This chain joins TRBV6-6 and TRBJ2-1, with 9 bases identical to TRBD1. The CDR3 runs 17 residues. Unmatched junction bases numbered 13, after V lost 4 bases and J lost 6 bases. CDR1 is MNHNY, CDR2 SVGAGI, per germline (reference sequence). CDR3 residues: CASSSDRGYPYINEQFF. In DNA form, the CDR3 reads TGTGCCAGCAGTTCGGACAGGGGCTATCCTTACATCAATGAGCAGTTCTTC.

V gene TRBV29-1 combines with J gene TRBJ1-1, with a possible D match to TRBD1 (6 bases). Germline V gene sequence: CDR1 SQVTM, CDR2 ANQGSEA. Trimming cost V 5 bases and J 5 bases, with 18 bases left between them. This CDR3 is built from 14 residues. CDR3 amino acids: CSVTAVGGQTEAFF. CDR3 nucleotides: TGCAGCGTTACGGCGGTCGGGGGGCAAACTGAAGCTTTCTTT.

The chain recombines TRBV3-1 with TRBJ2-6, with D maybe TRBD1 (8 bases). V gave up 0 bases and J gave up 3 bases, with 15 bases separating them. The CDR3 runs 18 residues. The germline V gene encodes CDR1 LGHDT and CDR2 YNNKEL (reference sequence). The CDR3 here is CASSQDWYRGGGANVLTF. In DNA form, the CDR3 reads TGTGCCAGCAGCCAAGATTGGTACAGGGGGGGTGGGGCCAACGTCCTGACTTTC.

This clonotype was counted a few times. Written as DNA, the CDR3 is TGTGCCAGCAGAGTTAGCGGAGCCCGAGAGACCCAGTACTTC. This encodes CASRVSGARETQYF. The J gene is TRBJ2-5, the V gene TRBV12-3 or TRBV12-4; tentatively, D is TRBD2 (6 bases). V lost 6 bases and J lost 4, with 15 bases in between. This CDR3 spans 14 amino acids.

The chain uses TRBV6-5 and TRBJ2-7; D is tentatively TRBD1 or TRBD2 (6 bases each). The V and J ends lost 4 bases and 3 bases respectively, with 19 bases between them. The CDR3 length is 16 residues. Germline V gene data show CDR1 as MNHEY and CDR2 as SVGAGI. The CDR3 DNA reads as TGTGCCAGCAGTTCCCTCGATTCGGGGGCGGTCTACGAGCAGTACTTC. Translation: CASSSLDSGAVYEQYF.

The rearrangement links TRBV27 to TRBJ2-5, with TRBD2 matching 15 bases. The CDR3 is 16 residues long. Germline V gene sequence: CDR1 MNHEY, CDR2 SMNVEV (reference sequence). V lost 5 bases to trimming and J lost 4 bases; unmatched junction nucleotides: 5. The CDR3 is CASSNLGLAGGETQYF. As DNA, the CDR3 is TGTGCCAGCAGTAACCTGGGACTAGCGGGAGGAGAGACCCAGTACTTC.

The chain carries TRBV21-1 and TRBJ1-5. TRBV21-1 is annotated as a pseudogene. This CDR3 contains 11 residues. The CDR3 nucleotides are TGTGCCAGCTCAATCGCGGAGCCCCAGCATTTT. Its protein is CASSIAEPQHF.

The chain links TRBV6-2 or TRBV6-3 to TRBJ2-1, with 12 bases fitting TRBD2. J gave up 7 bases and V 6 bases, and 10 bases lay outside the gene matches. CDR1 MNHEY and CDR2 SVGEGT come from the germline V gene. CDR3 length equals 16 residues. This CDR3 is CASSTGLAGGGNEQFF. The CDR3, as DNA: TGTGCCAGCAGCACGGGACTAGCGGGCGGGGGGAATGAGCAGTTCTTC.

This chain uses TRBV5-1 with TRBJ1-1, with a tentative D call TRBD1 (6 bases). V was pared by 1 base and J by 3 bases, with 16 bases between. The CDR3 covers 16 residues. CDR1 SGHRS and CDR2 YFSETQ come from the germline V gene. The CDR3 bases are TGCGCCAGCAGCTTGAGGATGGGGGCCGGCTACACTGAAGCTTTCTTT. Residues: CASSLRMGAGYTEAFF.

The chain links TRBV28 to TRBJ2-4, with 9 positions matching TRBD1. Near its end, the DNA agrees better with TRBJ2-7, so the J call may be wrong. CDR1 and CDR2 from the germline V gene are MDHEN and SYDVKM. The CDR3 has 15 amino acids. CDR3 protein: CASQSPGQGSYEQYF. The CDR3 coding sequence is TGTGCCAGCCAATCCCCGGGACAGGGCTCCTACGAGCAGTACTTC.

This clonotype was recorded a few times. The genes are TRBV5-1 and TRBJ1-5; D might be TRBD1 (6 bases). Germline CDR1 reads SGHRS; CDR2 reads YFSETQ. This CDR3 has 13 residues. Trimming pared 0 bases from V and 7 bases from J, leaving 8 bases between. CDR3 bases: TGCGCCAGCAGCTTGGACAGGGAGCAGCCCCAGCATTTT. As protein: CASSLDREQPQHF.

This clonotype was observed many times. The chain joins TRBV7-8 to TRBJ2-5, with D possibly matching TRBD1 (7 bases). The germline gives CDR1 SGHVS, CDR2 FQNEAQ. CDR3 length equals 20 residues. Trimming removed 5 bases at V and 2 bases at J, with 30 bases between. CDR3 protein: CASSPLQALRGTASQETQYF. The CDR3 DNA reads TGTGCCAGCAGCCCACTACAGGCTCTTCGCGGGACAGCCTCGCAAGAGACCCAGTACTTC.

This clonotype was detected many times. The chain couples TRBV7-9 to TRBJ2-7; 8 bases fit TRBD1. Trimming removed 5 bases from V and 6 bases from J; junction bases left unmatched: 3. The CDR3 length is 12 residues. CDR1 and CDR2 (germline): SEHNR, FQNEAQ (reference sequence). CDR3 in DNA: TGTGCCAGCAGCCTCGACAGGGGCGAGCAGTACTTC. It is translated as CASSLDRGEQYF.

The CDR3 region is CASGNQETQYF. Here the CDR3 DNA reads TGTGCCAGCGGAAACCAAGAGACCCAGTACTTC. V usage is TRBV10-3 and J usage is TRBJ2-5, with unresolved D. The germline gives CDR1 ENHRY, CDR2 SYGVKD. V dropped 10 bases and J dropped 0 bases, with 6 bases sitting between them. CDR3 size: 11 residues.

The rearrangement uses TRBV19 and TRBJ2-7; the match to TRBD2 covers 13 bases. CDR1 and CDR2 from the germline V gene are LNHDA and SQIVND (reference sequence). Trimming at V came to 6 bases and at J to 7 bases, leaving 15 bases not matched to a gene. The CDR3 is 17 residues long. In nucleotides, the CDR3 is TGTGCCAGTAGACCATTGGGACTAGCGGGATCGGACAATGAGCAGTACTTC. Its translation: CASRPLGLAGSDNEQYF.

The rearrangement links TRBV13 to TRBJ1-1, with D unresolved. Germline lookup yields CDR1 PRHDT and CDR2 FYEKMQ (reference sequence). The CDR3 is 16 amino acids. Trimming removed 4 bases at V and 2 bases at J, with 17 bases between. Here the CDR3 DNA reads TGTGCCAGCAGCTCCGATTGGCCCTGGACTAACACTGAAGCTTTCTTT. It codes for CASSSDWPWTNTEAFF.

The chain has TRBV20-1 and TRBJ2-6; no clear D gene. V was shortened by 2 bases and J by 2 bases, with 7 bases between the two germline ends. This CDR3 is built from 14 residues. Per germline, CDR1 DFQATT and CDR2 SNEGSKA (reference sequence). The DNA for the CDR3 is TGCAGTGCTAGACATCTAGCTGGGGCCAACGTCCTGACTTTC. Translation gives CSARHLAGANVLTF.

As regards this clonotype: At one boundary the junction diverges from the germline segment, which might be a read error. The rearrangement links TRBV10-3 to TRBJ1-5; a weak D match, TRBD1 (5 bases). The CDR3 runs to 15 residues. CDR1 ENHRY and CDR2 SYGVKD come from the germline V gene. Here the CDR3 DNA reads TGTGCCATCGGTGAGCCCAACCGCCAGGGCCAGCCCCAGCATTTT. Translating gives CAIGEPNRQGQPQHF.

This chain links TRBV12-3 or TRBV12-4 with TRBJ1-2; D is possibly TRBD1 (5 bases). Trimming took off 5 bases at V and 7 bases at J, with 14 bases between the two ends. The CDR3 runs to 13 residues. The CDR3 DNA sequence: TGTGCCAGCAGTGTTACAGGACGACGTGGCTACACCTTC. It translates to CASSVTGRRGYTF.

The chain carries TRBV6-5 and TRBJ2-4; 10 bases map to TRBD1. The CDR3 spans 14 residues. CDR1 is MNHEY, CDR2 SVGAGI, per germline. Trimming at V came to 9 bases and at J to 0 bases, leaving 2 bases not matched to a gene. The CDR3 bases are TGTGCCAGTAGACAGGGGGCAGCCAAAAACATTCAGTACTTC. It translates to CASRQGAAKNIQYF.

The chain employs TRBV7-3 and TRBJ2-3, with D perhaps TRBD1 (6 bases). This CDR3 region has 18 residues. V was clipped by 3 bases and J by 2 bases, with 21 bases between them. Germline assignment: CDR1 SGHTA and CDR2 FQGTGA. The CDR3 sequence is CASSFVGGRIDYTDTQYF. DNA for the CDR3: TGTGCCAGCAGCTTCGTTGGGGGCCGAATAGACTACACAGATACGCAGTATTTT.

As to this clonotype: A much larger clonotype is one base distant, so this may be a read error. V usage is TRBV27 and J usage is TRBJ2-5, with TRBD2 matching 12 bases. TRBJ2-7 explains the end of the DNA better; the J call may be wrong. The CDR3 runs 17 residues. Germline V gene sequence: CDR1 MNHEY, CDR2 SMNVEV (reference sequence). CDR3 region: CASSGWTSGNRYYEQYF. CDR3 DNA: TGTGCCAGCAGTGGATGGACTAGCGGGAACCGATACTACGAGCAGTACTTC.

The CDR3 region has the DNA TGTGCCAGCAGTCCTCTTTGGGGCGGATTGGCGTGCACCCAGTACTTC. Protein product: CASSPLWGGLACTQYF. The chain carries TRBV6-5 and TRBJ2-5, with D possibly matching TRBD1 (5 bases). Germline CDR1 is MNHEY and CDR2 is SVGAGI. The length of the CDR3 is 16 residues. The V and J ends lost 5 bases and 8 bases respectively, with 24 bases between them.

Concerning this clonotype itself: Compared with germline, one end of the junction differs, possibly owing to a read error. Here the CDR3 DNA reads TGCGCCAGCAGCTTCTCCCTCTCTGGGTCCAACGTCCTGACTTTC. As protein: CASSFSLSGSNVLTF. The rearrangement uses TRBV5-1 and TRBJ2-6; no firm D call. CDR3 length equals 15 residues. CDR1 and CDR2 from the germline V gene are SGHRS and YFSETQ.

The chain links TRBV2 to TRBJ2-5; D is tentatively TRBD1 or TRBD2 (6 bases each). Trimming shortened V by 6 bases and J by 1 base, and 15 bases separated the two germline ends. Germline V gives CDR1 SNHLY, CDR2 FYNNEI. The CDR3 spans 15 residues. In DNA form, the CDR3 reads TGTGCCAGCAGATTCGGAGGAGGGGGCCAAGAGACCCAGTACTTC. Protein sequence: CASRFGGGGQETQYF. The full variable domain, rest sourced from reference TRBV2 and TRBJ2-5, is EPEVTQTPSHQVTQMGQEVILRCVPISNHLYFYWYRQILGQKVEFLVSFYNNEISEKSEIFDDQFSVERPDGSNFTLKIRSTKLEDSAMYFCASRFGGGGQETQYFGPGTRLLVL.

This clonotype was seen a few times. Possible read error: a much larger clone is one base away. The V call is TRBV30, the J call TRBJ2-3; D call uncertain. This CDR3 has 13 residues. The ends were cut back, 1 base at V and 9 bases at J, with 14 bases in the middle. Germline V gives CDR1 GTSNPN, CDR2 SVGIG (reference sequence). CDR3 sequence (DNA): TGTGCCTGGAGTGGGTCGGTAGGGAACACGCAGTATTTT. It yields the protein CAWSGSVGNTQYF.

The chain uses TRBV7-9 and TRBJ1-1; 10 positions match TRBD1. Germline CDR1 reads SEHNR; CDR2 reads FQNEAQ (reference sequence). The CDR3 is made up of 19 amino acids. The ends lost 5 bases at V and 0 bases at J; junction bases unmatched: 15. The CDR3 DNA reads as TGTGCCAGCAGCGCCAGCCGCTGGACAGGGGGGAGGATGAACACTGAAGCTTTCTTT. It encodes CASSASRWTGGRMNTEAFF. Complete variable domain (other parts from reference TRBV7-9 and TRBJ1-1): DTGVSQNPRHKITKRGQNVTFRCDPISEHNRLYWYRQTLGQGPEFLTYFQNEAQLEKSRLLSDRFSAERPKGSFSTLEIQRTEQGDSAMYLCASSASRWTGGRMNTEAFFGQGTRLTVV.

The chain has TRBV12-3 or TRBV12-4 and TRBJ1-4; no definite D call. Trimming stripped 6 bases from V and 7 bases from J, with 12 bases between. CDR3 length: 13 amino acids. CDR3 region: CASSFTMGEKLFF. The CDR3 DNA follows: TGTGCCAGCAGCTTTACCATGGGTGAAAAACTGTTTTTT.